Below are 16 T cell receptor beta chains sequenced from a single sample in a study of radiation and T cells in renal cell carcinoma. Sequencing was performed with immunoSEQ multiplex PCR; in TCRdb, only in-frame clones are kept and a portion is missing. The sample lists roughly 92,000 clones; roughly 88% were seen once. Sample time point: blood 4 weeks post-SBRT, at nephrectomy. Treatment denoted: 15 Gy SBRT to primary tumor, nephrectomy 4 weeks later. Specimen: blood, collected from a patient whose treatment included radiotherapy and nephrectomy. The receptors were sampled from a man in his sixties with renal cell carcinoma.

This rearrangement joins TRBV6-1 to TRBJ2-7; D not certain. The CDR3 is made up of 14 amino acids. Germline V gene lookup returns CDR1 MNHNS and CDR2 SASEGT. V was cut by 3 bases and J by 0 bases, with 9 bases left in between. CDR3 in amino acids: CASSDRRSSYEQYF. CDR3 coding DNA: TGTGCCAGCAGTGATCGCCGGAGCTCCTACGAGCAGTACTTC.

The V gene is TRBV5-1, the J gene TRBJ2-7, with TRBD2 matching over 7 bases. The CDR3 has 13 amino acids. Germline V lookup: CDR1 SGHRS, CDR2 YFSETQ. V lost 4 bases, J lost 2 bases, and 3 bases stayed unmatched. The CDR3 DNA reads TGCGCCAGCAGCCGAGGACTAGCCTACGAGCAGTACTTC. It encodes CASSRGLAYEQYF.

As to this clone: At one of its ends the junction is not consistent with the germline gene, which may arise from a read error. The genes are TRBV10-1 and TRBJ2-2; D unclear. Germline CDR1 and CDR2: WNHNN and SYGVQD (reference sequence). This CDR3 region has 9 residues. The CDR3 nucleotides are TGCGCCAGCAGGCGAGGAGCTGTTTTT. It yields the protein CASRRGAVF.

This chain uses TRBV6-5 with TRBJ2-7; unclear D gene. This CDR3 region has 12 residues. The germline V gene encodes CDR1 MNHEY and CDR2 SVGAGI. Trimming pared 2 bases from V and 5 bases from J, leaving 7 bases between. The CDR3 is CASSYPGDEQYF. The CDR3 DNA reads TGTGCCAGCAGTTACCCTGGAGACGAGCAGTACTTC.

This clone was detected only once. In nucleotides, the CDR3 is TGTGCCAGCAGCTTAGGTCGCCTGGCGGGTGGCTACACCTTC. Amino acids: CASSLGRLAGGYTF. The chain combines TRBV7-2 with TRBJ1-2; D is ambiguous. Germline lookup yields CDR1 SGHTA and CDR2 FQGNSA. The CDR3 is 14 amino acids. Trimming shortened V by 1 base and J by 7 bases, and 13 bases separated the two germline ends.

The V and J genes are TRBV5-5 and TRBJ2-1; D is unclear. The CDR3 has 16 amino acids. With 3 bases removed from V and 2 bases from J, the gap between germline ends came to 15 bases. CDR1 is SGHKS, CDR2 YYEKEE, per germline (reference sequence). The CDR3 loop reads CASSYDPLGTYNEQFF. The CDR3 DNA follows: TGTGCCAGCAGCTATGACCCCCTGGGAACCTACAATGAGCAGTTCTTC. Based on the CDR3 plus reference TRBV5-5 and TRBJ2-1, the full variable domain is DAGVTQSPTHLIKTRGQQVTLRCSPISGHKSVSWYQQVLGQGPQFIFQYYEKEERGRGNFPDRFSARQFPNYSSELNVNALLLGDSALYLCASSYDPLGTYNEQFFGPGTRLTVL.

The rearrangement links TRBV10-3 to TRBJ2-3, with 7 bases identical to TRBD2. V lost 5 bases, J lost 0 bases, and 2 bases stayed unmatched. The CDR3 runs to 14 residues. Germline V lookup: CDR1 ENHRY, CDR2 SYGVKD. CDR3 in amino acids: CAISLAGSTDTQYF. CDR3 coding DNA: TGTGCCATCAGTTTAGCGGGTAGCACAGATACGCAGTATTTT.

This chain's CDR3 is CASSRQSGTYEQYF. CDR3 nucleotide sequence: TGCGCCAGCAGCCGCCAAAGCGGGACCTACGAGCAGTACTTC. The chain joins TRBV4-1 to TRBJ2-7, with 7 bases aligning to TRBD2. J lost 2 bases, V lost 4 bases, and 5 bases had no gene match. Looked up from germline, CDR1 is MGHRA and CDR2 is YSYEKL. This CDR3 region has 14 residues.

The chain employs TRBV29-1 and TRBJ2-3; D remains ambiguous. The CDR3 has 11 residues. V shed 3 bases and J shed 2 bases, with 3 bases lying between them. From germline, CDR1 is SQVTM and CDR2 ANQGSEA. In nucleotides, the CDR3 is TGCAGCGTTGAGACCACAGATACGCAGTATTTT. It is translated as CSVETTDTQYF.

This chain connects TRBV4-1 to TRBJ1-5, with D perhaps matching TRBD1 (5 bases). The CDR3 runs 15 residues. Germline V lookup: CDR1 MGHRA, CDR2 YSYEKL. Trimming removed 1 base at V and 4 bases at J, with 11 bases between. CDR3 sequence: CASSQAGDRNQPQHF. DNA of the CDR3: TGCGCCAGCAGCCAAGCGGGGGATCGTAATCAGCCCCAGCATTTT.

J is TRBJ2-1 and V is TRBV19, with a possible D match to TRBD2 (5 bases). CDR1 LNHDA and CDR2 SQIVND come from the germline V gene (reference sequence). The CDR3 has 16 residues. V was clipped by 3 bases and J by 5 bases, with 17 bases between them. CDR3 loop: CASSISGFPPDNEQFF. CDR3 DNA sequence: TGTGCCAGTAGTATTTCGGGGTTTCCCCCTGACAATGAGCAGTTCTTC.

J is TRBJ2-5 and V is TRBV10-3, with TRBD1 as a possible D gene (6 bases). CDR3 length equals 13 residues. CDR1 and CDR2 (germline): ENHRY, SYGVKD. Trimming shortened V by 4 bases and J by 1 base, and 7 bases separated the two germline ends. The CDR3 DNA reads as TGTGCCATCAGTGCCAGGGGCCAAGAGACCCAGTACTTC. Residues: CAISARGQETQYF.

The gene calls are TRBV28 and TRBJ2-7; no clear D gene. Per the germline V gene, CDR1 is MDHEN and CDR2 is SYDVKM. Trimming took off 3 bases at V and 6 bases at J, with 6 bases between the two ends. This CDR3 has 11 residues. CDR3 in amino acids: CASSLLGEQYF. In DNA, the CDR3 is TGTGCCAGCAGTTTGTTGGGCGAGCAGTACTTC.

This clone was recorded once. This chain links TRBV25-1 with TRBJ2-1; 10 bases are a match to TRBD2. V was clipped by 4 bases and J by 3 bases; unmatched bases: 3. The CDR3 consists of 15 residues. Looked up from germline, CDR1 is MGHDK and CDR2 is SYGVNS. Here the CDR3 DNA reads TGTGCCAGCAGTGCTGGGACTAGCGACTACAATGAGCAGTTCTTC. Translated, it gives CASSAGTSDYNEQFF.

This clone was recorded only once. This sequence joins TRBV2 and TRBJ1-1, with a possible D match to TRBD1 (6 bases). The CDR3 extends over 16 amino acids. V lost 1 base and J lost 6, with 18 bases in between. The germline CDR1 and CDR2 sequences are SNHLY and FYNNEI. The DNA of the CDR3 is TGTGCCAGCAGTGAAGTACAGGGCCGAGCCGACGCTGAAGCTTTCTTT. Protein sequence: CASSEVQGRADAEAFF.

The chain employs TRBV6-6 and TRBJ2-3; 9 bases are shared with TRBD1. The CDR3 runs to 15 residues. Looked up from germline, CDR1 is MNHNY and CDR2 is SVGAGI (reference sequence). J was trimmed by 3 bases and V by 5 bases; bases with no gene match: 6. CDR3 loop: CASSGTGMGTDTQYF. In DNA, the CDR3 is TGTGCCAGCAGTGGGACAGGGATGGGGACAGATACGCAGTATTTT.